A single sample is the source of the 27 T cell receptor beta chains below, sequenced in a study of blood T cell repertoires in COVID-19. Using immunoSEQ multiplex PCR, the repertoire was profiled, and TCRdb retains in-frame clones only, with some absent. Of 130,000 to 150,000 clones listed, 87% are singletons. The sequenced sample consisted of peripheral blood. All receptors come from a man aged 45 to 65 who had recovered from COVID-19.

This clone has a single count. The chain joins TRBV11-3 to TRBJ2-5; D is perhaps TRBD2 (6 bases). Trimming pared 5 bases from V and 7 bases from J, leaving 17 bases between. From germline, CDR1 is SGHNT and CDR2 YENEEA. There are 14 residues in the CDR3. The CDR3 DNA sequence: TGTGCCAGCAGCCCCCCCGGGACTCACGGGACCCAGTACTTC. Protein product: CASSPPGTHGTQYF.

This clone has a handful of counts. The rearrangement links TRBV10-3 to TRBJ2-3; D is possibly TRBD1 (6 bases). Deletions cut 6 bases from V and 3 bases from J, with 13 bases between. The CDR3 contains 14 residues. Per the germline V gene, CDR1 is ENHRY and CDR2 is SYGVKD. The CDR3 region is CAIRTEQGTDTQYF. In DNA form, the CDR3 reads TGTGCCATCAGGACAGAACAGGGTACAGATACGCAGTATTTT.

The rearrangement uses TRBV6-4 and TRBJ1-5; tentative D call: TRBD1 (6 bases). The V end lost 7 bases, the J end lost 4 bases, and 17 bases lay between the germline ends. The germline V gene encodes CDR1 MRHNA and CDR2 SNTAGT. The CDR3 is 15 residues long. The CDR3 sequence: CASIGTNRPNQPQHF. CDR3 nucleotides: TGTGCCAGCATAGGGACAAACCGCCCTAATCAGCCCCAGCATTTT.

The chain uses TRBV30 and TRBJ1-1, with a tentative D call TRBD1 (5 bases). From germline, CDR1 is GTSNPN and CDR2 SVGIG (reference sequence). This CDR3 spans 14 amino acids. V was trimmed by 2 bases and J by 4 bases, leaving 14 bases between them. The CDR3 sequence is CAWSPGLPFTEAFF. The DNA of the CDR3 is TGTGCCTGGAGTCCGGGACTTCCGTTCACTGAAGCTTTCTTT. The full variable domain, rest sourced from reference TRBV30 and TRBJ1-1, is SQTIHQWPATLVQPVGSPLSLECTVEGTSNPNLYWYRQAAGRGLQLLFYSVGIGQISSEVPQNLSASRPQDRQFILSSKKLLLSDSGFYLCAWSPGLPFTEAFFGQGTRLTVV.

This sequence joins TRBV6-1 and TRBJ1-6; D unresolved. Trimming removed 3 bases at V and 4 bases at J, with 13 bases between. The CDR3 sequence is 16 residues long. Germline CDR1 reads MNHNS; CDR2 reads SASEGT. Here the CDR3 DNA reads TGTGCCAGCAGTGAGATGCCTCCTCGGTATAATTCACCCCTCCACTTT. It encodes CASSEMPPRYNSPLHF.

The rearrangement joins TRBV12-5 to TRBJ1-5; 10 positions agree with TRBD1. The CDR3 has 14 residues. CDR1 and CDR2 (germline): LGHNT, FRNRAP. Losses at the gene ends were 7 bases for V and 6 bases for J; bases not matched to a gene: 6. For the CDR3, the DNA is TGTGCTAGTGAATCTGGACAGGGGGTTCAGCCCCAGCATTTT. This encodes CASESGQGVQPQHF.

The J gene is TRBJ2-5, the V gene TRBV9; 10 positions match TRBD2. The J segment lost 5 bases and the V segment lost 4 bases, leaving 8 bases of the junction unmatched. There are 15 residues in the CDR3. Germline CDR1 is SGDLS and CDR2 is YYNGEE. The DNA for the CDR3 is TGTGCCAGCAGCCGAGCGGGGGGGCAGGGGGAGACCCAGTACTTC. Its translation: CASSRAGGQGETQYF. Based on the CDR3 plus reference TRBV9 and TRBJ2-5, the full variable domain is DSGVTQTPKHLITATGQRVTLRCSPRSGDLSVYWYQQSLDQGLQFLIQYYNGEERAKGNILERFSAQQFPDLHSELNLSSLELGDSALYFCASSRAGGQGETQYFGPGTRLLVL.

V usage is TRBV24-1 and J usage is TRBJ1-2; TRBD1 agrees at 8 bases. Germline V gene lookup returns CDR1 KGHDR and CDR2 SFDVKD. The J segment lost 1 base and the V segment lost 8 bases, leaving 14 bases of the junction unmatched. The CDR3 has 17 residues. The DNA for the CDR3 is TGTGCCACCACTGCCAAGCCCGGCAGGGGGCGTAACTATGGCTACACCTTC. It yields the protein CATTAKPGRGRNYGYTF.

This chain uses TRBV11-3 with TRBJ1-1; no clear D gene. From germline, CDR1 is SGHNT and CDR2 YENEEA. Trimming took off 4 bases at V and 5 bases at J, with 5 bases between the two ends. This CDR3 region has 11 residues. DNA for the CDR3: TGTGCCAGCAGCTCGGGGACTGAAGCTTTCTTT. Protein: CASSSGTEAFF.

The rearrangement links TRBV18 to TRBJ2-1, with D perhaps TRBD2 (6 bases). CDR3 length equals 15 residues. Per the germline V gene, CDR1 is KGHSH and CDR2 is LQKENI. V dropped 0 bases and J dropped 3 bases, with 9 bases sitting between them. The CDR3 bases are TGTGCCAGCTCACCACCCCCGGGACTCTACAATGAGCAGTTCTTC. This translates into CASSPPPGLYNEQFF. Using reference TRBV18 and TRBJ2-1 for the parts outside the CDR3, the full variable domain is NAGVMQNPRHLVRRRGQEARLRCSPMKGHSHVYWYRQLPEEGLKFMVYLQKENIIDESGMPKERFSAEFPKEGPSILRIQQVVRGDSAAYFCASSPPPGLYNEQFFGPGTRLTVL.

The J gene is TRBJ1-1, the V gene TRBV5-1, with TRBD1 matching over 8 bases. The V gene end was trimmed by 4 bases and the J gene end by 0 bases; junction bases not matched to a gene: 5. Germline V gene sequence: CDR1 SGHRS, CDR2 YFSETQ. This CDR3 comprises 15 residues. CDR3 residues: CASSPTDRVNTEAFF. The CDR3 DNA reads TGCGCCAGCAGCCCGACGGACAGGGTGAACACTGAAGCTTTCTTT. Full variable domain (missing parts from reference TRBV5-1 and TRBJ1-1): KAGVTQTPRYLIKTRGQQVTLSCSPISGHRSVSWYQQTPGQGLQFLFEYFSETQRNKGNFPGRFSGRQFSNSRSEMNVSTLELGDSALYLCASSPTDRVNTEAFFGQGTRLTVV.

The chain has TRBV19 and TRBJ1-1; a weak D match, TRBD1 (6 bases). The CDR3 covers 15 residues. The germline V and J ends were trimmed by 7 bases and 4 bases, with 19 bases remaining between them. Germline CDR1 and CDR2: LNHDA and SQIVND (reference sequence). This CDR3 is CASTGGTAVGTEAFF. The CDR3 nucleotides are TGTGCCAGTACGGGGGGCACGGCGGTGGGCACTGAAGCTTTCTTT.

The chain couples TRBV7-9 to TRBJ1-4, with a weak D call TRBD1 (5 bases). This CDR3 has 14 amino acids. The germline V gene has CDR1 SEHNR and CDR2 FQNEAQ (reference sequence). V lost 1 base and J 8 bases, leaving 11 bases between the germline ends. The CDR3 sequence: CASSLGSGKEKLFF. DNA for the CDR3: TGTGCCAGCAGCTTAGGGTCAGGGAAGGAAAAACTGTTTTTT.

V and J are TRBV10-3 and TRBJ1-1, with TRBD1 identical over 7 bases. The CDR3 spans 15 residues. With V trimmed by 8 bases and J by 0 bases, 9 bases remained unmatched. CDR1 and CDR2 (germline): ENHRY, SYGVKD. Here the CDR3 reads CAIGGRGGMNTEAFF. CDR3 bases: TGTGCCATCGGCGGACGAGGGGGCATGAACACTGAAGCTTTCTTT.

For the CDR3, the DNA is TGTGCCAGTAGTATTTTGGACAGGGGCACTGAAGCTTTCTTT. Translating it yields CASSILDRGTEAFF. The V call is TRBV19, the J call TRBJ1-1; TRBD1 aligns across 9 bases. CDR1 is LNHDA, CDR2 SQIVND, per germline (reference sequence). The CDR3 runs to 14 residues. V dropped 3 bases and J dropped 4; count of bases not matched to a gene: 3.

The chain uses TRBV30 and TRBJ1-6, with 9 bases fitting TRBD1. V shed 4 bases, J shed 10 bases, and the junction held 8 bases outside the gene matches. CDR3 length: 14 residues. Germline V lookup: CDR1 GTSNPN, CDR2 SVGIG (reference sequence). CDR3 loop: CAWNRQGVGSPLHF. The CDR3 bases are TGTGCCTGGAATAGACAGGGGGTCGGGTCACCCCTCCACTTT.

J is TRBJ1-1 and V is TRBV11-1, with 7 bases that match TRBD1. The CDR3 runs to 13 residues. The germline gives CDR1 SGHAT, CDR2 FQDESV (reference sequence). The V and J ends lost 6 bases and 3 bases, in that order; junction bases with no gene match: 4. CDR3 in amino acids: CASSRQGDTEAFF. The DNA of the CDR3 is TGTGCCAGCAGTCGTCAGGGGGACACTGAAGCTTTCTTT.

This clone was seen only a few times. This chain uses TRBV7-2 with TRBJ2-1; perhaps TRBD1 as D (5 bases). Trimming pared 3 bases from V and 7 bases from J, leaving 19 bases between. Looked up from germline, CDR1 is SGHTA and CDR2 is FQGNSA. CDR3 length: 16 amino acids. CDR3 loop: CASSFILAGHPNEQFF. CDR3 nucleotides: TGTGCCAGCAGCTTTATTCTGGCAGGGCACCCTAATGAGCAGTTCTTC.

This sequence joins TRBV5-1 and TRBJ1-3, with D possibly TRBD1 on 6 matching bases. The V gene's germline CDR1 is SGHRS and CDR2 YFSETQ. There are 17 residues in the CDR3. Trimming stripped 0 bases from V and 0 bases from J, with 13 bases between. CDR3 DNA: TGCGCCAGCAGCTTGGGGACAGCCAGAACCTCTGGAAACACCATATATTTT. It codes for CASSLGTARTSGNTIYF.

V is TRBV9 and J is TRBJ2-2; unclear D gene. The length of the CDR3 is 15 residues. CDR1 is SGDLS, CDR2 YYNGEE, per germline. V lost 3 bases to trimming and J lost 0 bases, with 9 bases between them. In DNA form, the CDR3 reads TGTGCCAGCAGCGCGGTAATTTCGAACACCGGGGAGCTGTTTTTT. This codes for CASSAVISNTGELFF.

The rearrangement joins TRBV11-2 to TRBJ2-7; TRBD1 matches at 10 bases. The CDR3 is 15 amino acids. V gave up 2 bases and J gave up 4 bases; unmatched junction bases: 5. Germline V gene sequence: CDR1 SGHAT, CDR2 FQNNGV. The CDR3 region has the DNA TGTGCCAGCAGCTTAAGGACAGGGGGTTTGTACGAGCAGTACTTC. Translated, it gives CASSLRTGGLYEQYF.

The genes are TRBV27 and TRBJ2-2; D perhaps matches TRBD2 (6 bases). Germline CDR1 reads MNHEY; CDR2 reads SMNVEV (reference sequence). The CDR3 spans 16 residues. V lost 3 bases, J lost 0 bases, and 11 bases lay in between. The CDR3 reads CASSLHGGANTGELFF. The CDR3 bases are TGTGCCAGCAGTTTGCATGGCGGGGCGAACACCGGGGAGCTGTTTTTT.

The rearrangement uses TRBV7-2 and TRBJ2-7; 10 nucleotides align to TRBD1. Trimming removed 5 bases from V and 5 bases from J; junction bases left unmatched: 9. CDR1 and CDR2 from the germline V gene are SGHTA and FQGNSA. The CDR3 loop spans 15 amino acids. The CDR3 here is CASSLSGQGLDEQYF. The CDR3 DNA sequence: TGTGCCAGCAGCCTTTCGGGACAGGGGCTCGACGAGCAGTACTTC.

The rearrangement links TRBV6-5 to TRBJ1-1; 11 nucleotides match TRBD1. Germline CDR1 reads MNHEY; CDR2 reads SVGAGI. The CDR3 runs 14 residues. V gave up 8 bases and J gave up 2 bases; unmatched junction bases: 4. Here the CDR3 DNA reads TGTGCCAGCGAAGGACAGGGGGCTAACACTGAAGCTTTCTTT. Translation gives CASEGQGANTEAFF.

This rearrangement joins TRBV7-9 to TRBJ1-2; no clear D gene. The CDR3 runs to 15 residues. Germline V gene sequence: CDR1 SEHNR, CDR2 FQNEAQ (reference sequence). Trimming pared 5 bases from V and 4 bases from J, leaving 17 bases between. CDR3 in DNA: TGTGCCAGCAGCGAAGAAGTCTTCGAGGTCTATGGCTACACCTTC. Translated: CASSEEVFEVYGYTF.

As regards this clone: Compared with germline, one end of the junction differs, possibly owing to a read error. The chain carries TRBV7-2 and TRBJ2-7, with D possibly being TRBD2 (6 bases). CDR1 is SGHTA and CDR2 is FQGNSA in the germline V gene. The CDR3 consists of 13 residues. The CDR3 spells CASGLERVREQYF. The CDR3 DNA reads TGTGCCAGCGGCTTGGAGCGGGTCCGCGAGCAGTACTTC.

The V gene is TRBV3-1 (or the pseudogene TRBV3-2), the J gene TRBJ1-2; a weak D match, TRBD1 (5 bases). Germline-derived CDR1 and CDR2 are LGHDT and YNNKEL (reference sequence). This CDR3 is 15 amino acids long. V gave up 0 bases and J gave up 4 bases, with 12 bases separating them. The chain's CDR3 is CASSQDFTGLYGYTF. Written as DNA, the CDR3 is TGTGCCAGCAGCCAAGATTTCACAGGTCTCTATGGCTACACCTTC.